This entry lists 13 T cell receptor beta chains sequenced from one sample in a study of CD8 T cells in Susac syndrome. Roughly 0.5 to 1 ug RNA was reverse transcribed with random hexamers. TCRdb recomputed calls from the immunoSEQ multiplex PCR reads with MiXCR, one row per CDR3 protein. The sample shows 150,000 to 200,000 distinct CDR3 sequences, approximately 93% of them seen only once. Source material: CD4+ T cells from PBMCs. These receptor sequences come from a human donor in good health.

The chain is built from TRBV20-1 and TRBJ1-2; a weak D match, TRBD1 (6 bases). The CDR3 runs to 15 residues. The germline CDR1 and CDR2 sequences are DFQATT and SNEGSKA (reference sequence). DNA for the CDR3: TGCAGCGCGCTTCCCCCGGGGGGGCAAGATCATGGCTACACCTTC. It specifies CSALPPGGQDHGYTF.

The rearrangement links TRBV7-6 to TRBJ2-3; D is unclear. Germline assignment: CDR1 SGHVS and CDR2 FNYEAQ. The V gene lost 2 bases and the J gene lost 2 bases, with 8 bases spanning the gap. The CDR3 consists of 14 residues. CDR3 sequence reads: CASSLTSYTDTQYF. The DNA of the CDR3 is TGTGCCAGCAGCTTAACCAGCTACACAGATACGCAGTATTTT.

The chain employs TRBV18 and TRBJ2-7; 7 nucleotides match TRBD1. V shed 3 bases, J shed 0 bases, and the junction held 5 bases outside the gene matches. The germline gives CDR1 KGHSH, CDR2 LQKENI. The CDR3 is 15 amino acids. In DNA, the CDR3 is TGTGCCAGCTCACCGAAACGGGACAGCTCCTACGAGCAGTACGTC. This gives the protein CASSPKRDSSYEQYV.

The gene calls are TRBV20-1 and TRBJ1-3; 8 bases map to TRBD1. V gave up 5 bases and J gave up 0 bases; unmatched junction bases: 15. This CDR3 comprises 18 residues. The V gene's germline CDR1 is DFQATT and CDR2 SNEGSKA (reference sequence). The CDR3 coding sequence is TGCAGTGCTCCCGGGACAGGTTCAAACGGTACCTCTGGAAACACCATATATTTT. Protein product: CSAPGTGSNGTSGNTIYF.

J is TRBJ2-2 and V is TRBV29-1; possibly TRBD2 for D (6 bases). CDR3 length: 13 amino acids. CDR1 is SQVTM, CDR2 ANQGSEA, per germline. V was trimmed by 4 bases and J by 1 base, leaving 7 bases between them. CDR3 sequence (DNA): TGCAGCGTTGGGGGAGGGAACACCGGGGAGCTGTTTTTT. Translating it yields CSVGGGNTGELFF.

The gene calls are TRBV28 and TRBJ1-6; maybe TRBD1 (5 bases). V was pared by 8 bases and J by 6 bases, with 14 bases between. The CDR3 has 14 amino acids. Germline V lookup: CDR1 MDHEN, CDR2 SYDVKM. CDR3 nucleotide sequence: TGTGCCAGCGGCGGGGCCCTCGGTAATTCACCCCTCCACTTT. Its protein is CASGGALGNSPLHF.

This rearrangement joins TRBV20-1 to TRBJ2-1; 11 positions match TRBD2. This CDR3 is 16 amino acids long. Trimming removed 0 bases from V and 12 bases from J; junction bases left unmatched: 13. CDR1 is DFQATT and CDR2 is SNEGSKA in the germline V gene (reference sequence). The CDR3 nucleotides are TGCAGTGCTAGAGATTGGACTAGCGGGTGGAAGAAATCGCAGTTCTTC. Translation gives CSARDWTSGWKKSQFF.

This clonotype has a single count. The chain joins TRBV4-1 to TRBJ1-2; D may be TRBD1 (5 bases). The V gene lost 4 bases and the J gene lost 1 base, with 13 bases spanning the gap. The CDR3 covers 15 residues. Germline loops: CDR1 MGHRA, CDR2 YSYEKL. The CDR3 nucleotides are TGCGCCAGCAGCCGACAGCTACAGATTAACTATGGCTACACCTTC. This codes for CASSRQLQINYGYTF.

The chain has TRBV19 and TRBJ1-6, with D perhaps matching TRBD1 (5 bases). Trimming removed 8 bases from V and 5 bases from J, with 13 bases in between. The CDR3 is 14 amino acids. Looked up from germline, CDR1 is LNHDA and CDR2 is SQIVND (reference sequence). CDR3 in DNA: TGTGCCAGTGCCTTGGGGCCAAATAATTCACCCCTCCACTTT. This sequence encodes CASALGPNNSPLHF.

The rearrangement joins TRBV12-3 or TRBV12-4 to TRBJ2-7; 7 positions match TRBD1. V gave up 5 bases and J gave up 0 bases; unmatched junction bases: 28. The CDR3 contains 22 residues. The CDR3 loop reads CASSPSLFNRGRTGFSSYEQYF. The CDR3 region has the DNA TGTGCCAGCAGTCCCTCCTTATTCAACAGGGGAAGGACCGGTTTTAGCTCCTACGAGCAGTACTTC.

The CDR3 DNA is TGTGCCAGCAGTCTTCCTACAGGACAGGGAAACTACGAGCAGTACTTC. It yields the protein CASSLPTGQGNYEQYF. The chain employs TRBV6-6 and TRBJ2-7; 8 nucleotides agree with TRBD1. CDR1 and CDR2 from the germline V gene are MNHNY and SVGAGI (reference sequence). The junction had 12 bases not matched to a gene; V was cut back by 5 bases and J by 3 bases. This CDR3 has 16 residues.

The chain couples TRBV13 to TRBJ2-5; the D gene is possibly TRBD2 (5 bases). The CDR3 totals 14 residues. Germline loops: CDR1 PRHDT, CDR2 FYEKMQ (reference sequence). Trimming took 5 bases from V and 2 from J, leaving 12 bases between them. The chain's CDR3 is CASSTRLIQETQYF. Here the CDR3 DNA reads TGTGCCAGCAGCACCCGACTAATTCAAGAGACCCAGTACTTC. The full variable domain, in which reference TRBV13 and TRBJ2-5 provide the parts outside the CDR3, is AAGVIQSPRHLIKEKRETATLKCYPIPRHDTVYWYQQGPGQDPQFLISFYEKMQSDKGSIPDRFSAQQFSDYHSELNMSSLELGDSALYFCASSTRLIQETQYFGPGTRLLVL.

The chain employs TRBV7-9 and TRBJ2-3; D remains ambiguous. The CDR3 spans 14 residues. Per the germline V gene, CDR1 is SEHNR and CDR2 is FQNEAQ (reference sequence). Trimming removed 1 base at V and 6 bases at J, with 11 bases between. The CDR3 coding sequence is TGTGCCAGCAGCTTAGACAACCATGGGGATACGCAGTATTTT. Its protein product is CASSLDNHGDTQYF.